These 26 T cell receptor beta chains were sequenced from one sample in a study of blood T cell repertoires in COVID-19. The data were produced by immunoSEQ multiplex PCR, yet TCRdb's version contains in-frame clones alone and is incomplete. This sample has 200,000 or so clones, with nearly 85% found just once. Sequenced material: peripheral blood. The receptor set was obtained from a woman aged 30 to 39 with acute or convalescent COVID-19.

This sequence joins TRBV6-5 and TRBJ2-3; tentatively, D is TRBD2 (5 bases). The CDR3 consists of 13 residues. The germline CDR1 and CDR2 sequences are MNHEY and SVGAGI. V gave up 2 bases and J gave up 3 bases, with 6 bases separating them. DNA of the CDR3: TGTGCCAGCAGTTACGCGGGTACAGATACGCAGTATTTT. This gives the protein CASSYAGTDTQYF.

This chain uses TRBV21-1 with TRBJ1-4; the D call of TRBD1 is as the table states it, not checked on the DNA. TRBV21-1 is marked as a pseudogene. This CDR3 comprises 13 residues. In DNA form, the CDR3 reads TGTGCCAGCAGCCCGACCAGGTTTGAAAAACTGTTTTTT. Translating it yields CASSPTRFEKLFF.

The CDR3 sequence is CAWSSYRRDLEDQPQHF. The CDR3 DNA sequence: TGTGCCTGGAGTTCCTATAGGAGGGACCTAGAGGATCAGCCCCAGCATTTT. This chain uses TRBV30 with TRBJ1-5, with a tentative D call TRBD1 (5 bases). CDR3 size: 17 residues. Germline V gives CDR1 GTSNPN, CDR2 SVGIG (reference sequence). Trimming removed 2 bases from V and 5 bases from J, with 22 bases in between.

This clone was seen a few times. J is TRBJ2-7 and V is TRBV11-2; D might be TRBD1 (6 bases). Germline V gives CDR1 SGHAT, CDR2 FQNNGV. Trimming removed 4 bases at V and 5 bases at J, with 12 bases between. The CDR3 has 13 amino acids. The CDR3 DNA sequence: TGTGCCAGCAGCTGGGGACATCTGGACGAGCAGTACTTC. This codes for CASSWGHLDEQYF.

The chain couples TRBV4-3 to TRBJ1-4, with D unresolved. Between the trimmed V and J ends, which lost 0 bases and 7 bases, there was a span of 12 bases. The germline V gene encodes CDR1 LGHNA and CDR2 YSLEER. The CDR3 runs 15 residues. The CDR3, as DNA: TGCGCCAGCAGCCAAGATGGGAGGGTTAGTGAAAAACTGTTTTTT. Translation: CASSQDGRVSEKLFF.

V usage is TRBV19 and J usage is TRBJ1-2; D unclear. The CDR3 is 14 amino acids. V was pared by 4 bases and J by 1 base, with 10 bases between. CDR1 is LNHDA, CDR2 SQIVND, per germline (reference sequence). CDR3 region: CASSKGVLNYGYTF. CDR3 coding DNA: TGTGCCAGTAGTAAAGGAGTCCTTAACTATGGCTACACCTTC.

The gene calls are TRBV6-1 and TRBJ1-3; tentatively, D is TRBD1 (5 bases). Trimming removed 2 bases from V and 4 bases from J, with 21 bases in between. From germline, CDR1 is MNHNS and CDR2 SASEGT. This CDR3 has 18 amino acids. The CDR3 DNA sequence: TGTGCCAGCAGTGAAAGGATGGGGGGTAGAGTGTACGGAAACACCATATATTTT. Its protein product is CASSERMGGRVYGNTIYF.

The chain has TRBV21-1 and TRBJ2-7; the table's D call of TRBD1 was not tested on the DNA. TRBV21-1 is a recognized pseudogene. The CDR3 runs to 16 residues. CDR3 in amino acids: CASSKFPQGRLYEQYF. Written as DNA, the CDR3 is TGTGCCAGCAGCAAATTCCCGCAGGGCCGACTCTACGAGCAGTACTTC.

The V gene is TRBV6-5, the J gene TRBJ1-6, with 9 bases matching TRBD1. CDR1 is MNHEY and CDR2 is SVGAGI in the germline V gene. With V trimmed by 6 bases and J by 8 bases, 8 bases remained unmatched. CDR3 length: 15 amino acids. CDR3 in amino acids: CASSATGGRDSPLHF. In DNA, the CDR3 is TGTGCCAGCAGCGCGACAGGGGGAAGGGATTCACCCCTCCACTTT.

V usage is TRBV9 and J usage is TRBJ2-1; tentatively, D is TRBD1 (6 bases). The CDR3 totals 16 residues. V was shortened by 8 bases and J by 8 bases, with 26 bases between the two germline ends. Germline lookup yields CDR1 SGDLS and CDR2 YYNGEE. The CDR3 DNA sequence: TGTGCCAGGACGGACAGTATGAGAGGGCGAGACCATGAGCAGTTCTTC. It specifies CARTDSMRGRDHEQFF. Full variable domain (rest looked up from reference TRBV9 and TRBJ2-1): DSGVTQTPKHLITATGQRVTLRCSPRSGDLSVYWYQQSLDQGLQFLIQYYNGEERAKGNILERFSAQQFPDLHSELNLSSLELGDSALYFCARTDSMRGRDHEQFFGPGTRLTVL.

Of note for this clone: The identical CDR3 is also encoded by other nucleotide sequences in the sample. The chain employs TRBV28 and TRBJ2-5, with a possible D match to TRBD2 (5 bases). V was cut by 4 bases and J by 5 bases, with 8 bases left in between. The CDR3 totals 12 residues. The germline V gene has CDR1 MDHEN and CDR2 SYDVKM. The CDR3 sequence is CASSSGLETQYF. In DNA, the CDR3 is TGTGCCAGCAGTTCAGGACTGGAGACCCAGTACTTC.

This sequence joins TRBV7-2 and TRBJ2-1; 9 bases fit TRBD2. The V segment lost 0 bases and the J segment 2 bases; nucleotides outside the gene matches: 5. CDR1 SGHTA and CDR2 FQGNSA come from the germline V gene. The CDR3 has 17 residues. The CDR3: CASSLAGAGGPYNEQFF. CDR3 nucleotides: TGTGCCAGCAGCTTAGCAGGGGCGGGGGGGCCCTACAATGAGCAGTTCTTC.

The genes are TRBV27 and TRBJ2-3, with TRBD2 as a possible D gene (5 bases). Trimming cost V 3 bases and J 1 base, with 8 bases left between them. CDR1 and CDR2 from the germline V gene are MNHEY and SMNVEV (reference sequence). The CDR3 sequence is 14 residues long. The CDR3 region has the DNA TGTGCCAGCAGTTTGGATAGCGGCACAGATACGCAGTATTTT. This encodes CASSLDSGTDTQYF.

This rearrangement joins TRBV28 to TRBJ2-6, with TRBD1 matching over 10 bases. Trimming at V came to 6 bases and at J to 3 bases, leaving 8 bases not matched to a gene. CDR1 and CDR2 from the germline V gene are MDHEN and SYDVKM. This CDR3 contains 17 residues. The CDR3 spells CASRQTGGAGGANVLTF. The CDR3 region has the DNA TGTGCCAGCAGACAGACAGGGGGCGCGGGTGGGGCCAACGTCCTGACTTTC.

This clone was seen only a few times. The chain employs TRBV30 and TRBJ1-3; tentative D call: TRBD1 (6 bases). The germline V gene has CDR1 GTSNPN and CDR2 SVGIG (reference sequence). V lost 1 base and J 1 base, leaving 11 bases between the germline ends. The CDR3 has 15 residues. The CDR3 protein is CAWSADSGSGNTIYF. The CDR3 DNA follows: TGTGCCTGGAGTGCGGACAGCGGTTCTGGAAACACCATATATTTT.

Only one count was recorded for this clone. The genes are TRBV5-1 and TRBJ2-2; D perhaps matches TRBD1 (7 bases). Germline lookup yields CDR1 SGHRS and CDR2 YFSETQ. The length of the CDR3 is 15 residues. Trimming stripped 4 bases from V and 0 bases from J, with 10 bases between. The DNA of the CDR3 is TGCGCCAGCAGCCCCAGGGGGGCGAACACCGGGGAGCTGTTTTTT. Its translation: CASSPRGANTGELFF.

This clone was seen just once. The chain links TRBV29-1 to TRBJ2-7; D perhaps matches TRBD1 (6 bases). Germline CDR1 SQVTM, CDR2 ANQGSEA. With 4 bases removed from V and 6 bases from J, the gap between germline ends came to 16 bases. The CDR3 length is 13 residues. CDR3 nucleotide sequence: TGCAGCGTTGTACCCAGGGGTAGTAGCGAGCAGTACTTC. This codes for CSVVPRGSSEQYF.

Here the CDR3 DNA reads TGCGCCAGCAGCTCCATAACCAAGGGGACTGAAGCTTTCTTT. Its protein product is CASSSITKGTEAFF. The chain joins TRBV5-1 to TRBJ1-1; D may be TRBD1 (5 bases). The CDR3 has 14 amino acids. Looked up from germline, CDR1 is SGHRS and CDR2 is YFSETQ. V lost 3 bases and J lost 5, with 14 bases in between.

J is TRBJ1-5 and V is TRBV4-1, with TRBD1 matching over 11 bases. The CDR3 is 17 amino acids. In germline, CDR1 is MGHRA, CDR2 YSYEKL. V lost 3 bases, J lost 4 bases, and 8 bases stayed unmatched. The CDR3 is CASSQGGQGAKNQPQHF. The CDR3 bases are TGCGCCAGCAGCCAGGGCGGACAGGGGGCAAAGAATCAGCCCCAGCATTTT.

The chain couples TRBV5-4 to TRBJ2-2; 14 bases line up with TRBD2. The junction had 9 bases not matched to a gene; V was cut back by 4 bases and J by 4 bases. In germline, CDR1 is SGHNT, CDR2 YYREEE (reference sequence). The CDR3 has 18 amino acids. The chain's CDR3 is CASSTGLAGGGSTGELFF. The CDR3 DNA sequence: TGTGCCAGCAGCACTGGACTAGCGGGAGGAGGTAGCACCGGGGAGCTGTTTTTT.

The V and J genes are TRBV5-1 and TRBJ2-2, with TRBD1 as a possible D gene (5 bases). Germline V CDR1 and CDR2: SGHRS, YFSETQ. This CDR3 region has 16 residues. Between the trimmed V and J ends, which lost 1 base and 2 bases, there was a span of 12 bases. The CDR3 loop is CASSLRQGRNTGELFF. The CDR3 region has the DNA TGCGCCAGCAGCTTGCGGCAGGGCCGCAACACCGGGGAGCTGTTTTTT.

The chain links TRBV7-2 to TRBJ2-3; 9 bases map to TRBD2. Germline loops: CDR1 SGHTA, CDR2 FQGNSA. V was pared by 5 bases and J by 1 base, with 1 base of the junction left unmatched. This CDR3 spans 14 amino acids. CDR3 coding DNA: TGTGCCAGCAGCCGGACTAGCGGCACAGATACGCAGTATTTT. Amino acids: CASSRTSGTDTQYF.

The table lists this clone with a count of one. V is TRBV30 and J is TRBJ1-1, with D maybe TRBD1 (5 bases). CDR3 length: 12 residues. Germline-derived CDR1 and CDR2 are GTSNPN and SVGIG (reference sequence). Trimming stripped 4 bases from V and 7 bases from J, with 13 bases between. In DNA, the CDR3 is TGTGCCTGGACCACAGGCTCGGGTGAAGCTTTCTTT. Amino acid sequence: CAWTTGSGEAFF.

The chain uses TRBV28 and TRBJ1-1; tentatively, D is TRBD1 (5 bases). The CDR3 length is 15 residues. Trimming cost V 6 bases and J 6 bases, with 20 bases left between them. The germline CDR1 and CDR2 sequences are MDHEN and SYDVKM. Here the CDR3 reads CASSSSSQGTAEAFF. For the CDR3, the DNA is TGTGCCAGCAGCTCCTCCTCCCAGGGAACCGCTGAAGCTTTCTTT.

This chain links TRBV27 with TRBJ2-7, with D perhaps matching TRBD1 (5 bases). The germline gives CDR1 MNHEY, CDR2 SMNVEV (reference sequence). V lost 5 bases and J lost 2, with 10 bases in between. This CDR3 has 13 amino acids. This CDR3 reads CASSLDSAYEQYF. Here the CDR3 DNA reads TGTGCCAGCAGTCTAGACAGCGCCTACGAGCAGTACTTC.

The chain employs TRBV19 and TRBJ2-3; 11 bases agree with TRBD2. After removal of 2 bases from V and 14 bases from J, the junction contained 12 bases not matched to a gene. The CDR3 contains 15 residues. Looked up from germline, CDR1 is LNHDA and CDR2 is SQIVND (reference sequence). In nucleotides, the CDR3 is TGTGCCAGTAGTATACCTCTAGCGGGGGGCCTTAAAGCGTATTTT. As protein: CASSIPLAGGLKAYF.